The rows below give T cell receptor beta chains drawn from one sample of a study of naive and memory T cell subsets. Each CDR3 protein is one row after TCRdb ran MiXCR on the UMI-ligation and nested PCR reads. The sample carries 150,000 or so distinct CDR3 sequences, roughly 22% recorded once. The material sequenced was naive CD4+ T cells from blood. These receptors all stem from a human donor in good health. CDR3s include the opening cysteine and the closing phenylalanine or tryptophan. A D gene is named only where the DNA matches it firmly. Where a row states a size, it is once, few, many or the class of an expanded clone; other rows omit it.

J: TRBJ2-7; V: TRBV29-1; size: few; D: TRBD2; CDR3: CSARTSGTTYEQYF; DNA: TGCAGCGCCCGGACTAGCGGGACTACCTACGAGCAGTACTTC
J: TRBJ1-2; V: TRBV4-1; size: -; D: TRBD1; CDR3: CASSQGTGLYGYTF; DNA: TGCGCCAGCAGCCAAGGGACAGGGCTCTATGGCTACACCTTC
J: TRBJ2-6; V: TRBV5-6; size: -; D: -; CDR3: CASSLERSGANVLTF; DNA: TGTGCCAGCAGCTTGGAAAGATCTGGGGCCAACGTCCTGACTTTC
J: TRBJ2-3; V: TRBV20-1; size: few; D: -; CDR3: CSASGSGTTDTQYF; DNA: TGCAGTGCTAGTGGAAGCGGGACAACAGATACGCAGTATTTT
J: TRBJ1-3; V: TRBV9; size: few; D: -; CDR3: CASSETVPPLPGNTIYF; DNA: TGTGCCAGCAGCGAGACGGTTCCGCCTCTGCCTGGAAACACCATATATTTT
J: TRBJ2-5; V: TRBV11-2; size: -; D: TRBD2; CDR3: CASSPSSGRGAKRTQYF; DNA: TGTGCCAGCAGCCCGTCTAGCGGGAGAGGAGCTAAGAGGACCCAGTACTTC
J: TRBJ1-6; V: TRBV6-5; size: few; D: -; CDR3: CASSYARVGGNSPLHF; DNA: TGTGCCAGCAGTTACGCGCGAGTCGGGGGAAATTCACCCCTCCACTTT
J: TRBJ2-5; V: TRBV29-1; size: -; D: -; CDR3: CSVASGGLAGVKETQYF; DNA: TGCAGCGTTGCTTCAGGGGGCTTAGCGGGAGTAAAAGAGACCCAGTACTTC
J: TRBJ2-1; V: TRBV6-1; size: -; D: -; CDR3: CASSVGVATYNEQFF; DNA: TGTGCCAGCAGTGTCGGAGTGGCTACCTACAATGAGCAGTTCTTC
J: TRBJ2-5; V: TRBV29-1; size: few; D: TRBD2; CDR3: CTIRAGGETQYF; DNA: TGCACCATTAGGGCGGGAGGAGAGACCCAGTACTTC
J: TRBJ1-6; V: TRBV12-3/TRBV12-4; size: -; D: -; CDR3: CASRTGGVSPLHF; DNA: TGTGCCAGCAGGACAGGAGGAGTTTCACCCCTCCACTTT
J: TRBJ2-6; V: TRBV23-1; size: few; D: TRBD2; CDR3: CASSLRGTSGGVSGANVLTF; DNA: TGCGCCAGCAGTCTACGTGGGACTAGCGGGGGGGTCTCTGGGGCCAACGTCCTGACTTTC
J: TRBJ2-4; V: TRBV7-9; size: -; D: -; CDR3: CASSPPIQIAKNIQYF; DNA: TGTGCCAGCAGCCCCCCGATTCAAATAGCCAAAAACATTCAGTACTTC
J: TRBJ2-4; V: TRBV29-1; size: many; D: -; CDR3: CSVDTGQVQYF; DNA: TGCAGCGTAGATACAGGTCAAGTTCAGTACTTC
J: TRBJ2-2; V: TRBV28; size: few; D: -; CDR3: CASTPSGTNTGELFF; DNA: TGTGCCAGCACCCCCAGTGGGACGAACACCGGGGAGCTGTTTTTT
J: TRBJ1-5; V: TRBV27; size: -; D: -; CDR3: CASSLMGRADNQPQHF; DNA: TGTGCCAGCAGCTTAATGGGCAGGGCCGATAATCAGCCCCAGCATTTT
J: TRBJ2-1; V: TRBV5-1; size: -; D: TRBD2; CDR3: CASHHSGGNEQFF; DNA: TGCGCCAGCCATCATAGCGGGGGCAATGAGCAGTTCTTC
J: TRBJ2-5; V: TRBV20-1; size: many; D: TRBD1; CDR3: CSALHGTGKETQYF; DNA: TGCAGTGCCTTACACGGGACAGGGAAAGAGACCCAGTACTTC
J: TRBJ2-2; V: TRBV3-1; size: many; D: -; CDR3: CASSQGTYTGELFF; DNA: TGTGCCAGCAGCCAGGGTACATACACCGGGGAGCTGTTTTTT
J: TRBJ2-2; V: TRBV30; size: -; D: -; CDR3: CAWSPTRLGGELFF; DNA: TGTGCCTGGAGTCCGACTAGGCTGGGCGGGGAGCTGTTTTTT
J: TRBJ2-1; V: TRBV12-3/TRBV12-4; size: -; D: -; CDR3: CASSYSGPKFNNEQFF; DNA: TGTGCCAGCAGTTACAGCGGTCCAAAGTTCAACAATGAGCAGTTCTTC
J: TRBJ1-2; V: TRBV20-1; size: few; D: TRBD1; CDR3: CSARWSGVGTGISYGYTF; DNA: TGCAGTGCTAGATGGTCCGGGGTTGGGACAGGGATTTCCTATGGCTACACCTTC
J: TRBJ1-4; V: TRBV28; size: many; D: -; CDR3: CASGPGGATNEKLFF; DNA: TGTGCCAGCGGTCCAGGAGGGGCAACTAATGAAAAACTGTTTTTT
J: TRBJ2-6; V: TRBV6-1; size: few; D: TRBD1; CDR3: CASRRIVGQRTSGANVLTF; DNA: TGTGCCAGCAGAAGAATTGTGGGACAGCGCACCTCTGGGGCCAACGTCCTGACTTTC
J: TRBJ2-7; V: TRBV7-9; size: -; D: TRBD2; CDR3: CASAPGLAWSYEQYF; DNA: TGTGCCAGCGCTCCGGGACTAGCGTGGAGCTACGAGCAGTACTTC
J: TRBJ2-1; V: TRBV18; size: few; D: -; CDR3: CASSPTGTSPFF; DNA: TGTGCCAGCTCCCCGACCGGGACATCTCCGTTCTTC
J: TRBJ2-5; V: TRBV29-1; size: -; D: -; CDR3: CSVDTAETQYF; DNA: TGCAGCGTTGACACCGCAGAGACCCAGTACTTC
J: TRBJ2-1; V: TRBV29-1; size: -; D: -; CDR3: CSVRSGAGQDEQFF; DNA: TGCAGCGTTCGCAGTGGGGCAGGGCAGGATGAGCAGTTCTTC
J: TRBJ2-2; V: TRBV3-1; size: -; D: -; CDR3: CASSQATRVTGELFF; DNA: TGTGCCAGCAGCCAAGCCACTAGAGTCACCGGGGAGCTGTTTTTT
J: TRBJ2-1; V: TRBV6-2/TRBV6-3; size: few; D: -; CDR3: CASSRSAGFMGEQFF; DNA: TGTGCCAGCAGCCGTAGCGCGGGCTTTATGGGTGAGCAGTTCTTC
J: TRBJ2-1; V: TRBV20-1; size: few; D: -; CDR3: CSVDGYNEQFF; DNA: TGCAGTGTGGATGGCTACAATGAGCAGTTCTTC
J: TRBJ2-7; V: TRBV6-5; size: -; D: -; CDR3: CASSDRNYEQYF; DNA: TGTGCCAGCAGTGACAGAAACTACGAGCAGTACTTC
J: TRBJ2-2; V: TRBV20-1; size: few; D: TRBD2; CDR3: CSARSSGTNTGELFF; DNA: TGCAGTGCTAGATCTAGCGGAACGAACACCGGGGAGCTGTTTTTT
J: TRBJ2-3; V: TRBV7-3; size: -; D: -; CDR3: CASSRLGGPTDTQYF; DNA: TGTGCCAGCAGCCGGCTTGGGGGACCCACAGATACGCAGTATTTT
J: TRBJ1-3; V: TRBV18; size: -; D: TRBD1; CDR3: CASALGQASGNTIYF; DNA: TGTGCCAGCGCCCTAGGACAGGCCTCTGGAAACACCATATATTTT
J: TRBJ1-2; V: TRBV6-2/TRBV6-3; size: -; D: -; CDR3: CASRAARSYGYTF; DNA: TGTGCCAGCAGGGCCGCCCGGAGCTATGGCTACACCTTC
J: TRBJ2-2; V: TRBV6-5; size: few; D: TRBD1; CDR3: CASRKTGSFTGELFF; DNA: TGTGCCAGCAGGAAGACAGGGAGTTTCACCGGGGAGCTGTTTTTT
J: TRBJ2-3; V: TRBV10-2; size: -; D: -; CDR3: CASSEGWTDTQYF; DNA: TGCGCCAGCAGTGAAGGCTGGACAGATACGCAGTATTTT
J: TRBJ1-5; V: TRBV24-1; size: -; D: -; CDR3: CATSDPRDDYSNQPQHF; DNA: TGTGCCACCAGTGATCCACGGGACGATTATAGCAATCAGCCCCAGCATTTT
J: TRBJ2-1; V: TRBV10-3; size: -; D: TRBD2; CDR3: CAISESGLAGANEQFF; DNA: TGTGCCATCAGTGAGTCGGGACTAGCGGGAGCCAATGAGCAGTTCTTC
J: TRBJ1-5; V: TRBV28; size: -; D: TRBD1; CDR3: CASSPHTGGGYQPQHF; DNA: TGTGCCAGCAGTCCTCACACAGGGGGCGGATATCAGCCCCAGCATTTT
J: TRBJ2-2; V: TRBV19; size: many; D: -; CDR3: CASTLEVDTGELFF; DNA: TGTGCCAGTACACTCGAGGTTGACACCGGGGAGCTGTTTTTT
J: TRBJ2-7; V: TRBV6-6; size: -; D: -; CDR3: CASNGLGGIGSYEQYF; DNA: TGTGCCAGCAACGGCCTGGGCGGGATAGGCTCCTACGAGCAGTACTTC
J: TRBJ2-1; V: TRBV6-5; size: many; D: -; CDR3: CASSFGTLYNEQFF; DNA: TGTGCCAGCAGTTTCGGGACCCTCTACAATGAGCAGTTCTTC
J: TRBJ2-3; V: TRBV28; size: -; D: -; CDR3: CASRGVSTDTQYF; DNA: TGTGCCAGCAGGGGGGTCAGCACAGATACGCAGTATTTT
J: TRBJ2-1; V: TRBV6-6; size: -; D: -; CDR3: CASSYLRGGTRLGQFF; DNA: TGTGCCAGCAGTTACCTTCGTGGCGGGACCAGACTCGGGCAGTTCTTC
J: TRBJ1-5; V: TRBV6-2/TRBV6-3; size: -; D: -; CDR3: CASRVYSNQPQHF; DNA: TGTGCCAGCCGGGTCTATAGCAATCAGCCCCAGCATTTT
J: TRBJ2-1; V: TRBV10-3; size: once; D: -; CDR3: CAIRGDGSGIAYNEQFF; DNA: TGTGCCATCAGGGGGGATGGAAGCGGCATAGCCTACAATGAGCAGTTCTTC
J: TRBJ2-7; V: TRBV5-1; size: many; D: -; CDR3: CASSLWEGISYEQYF; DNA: TGCGCCAGCAGCTTATGGGAAGGGATCTCCTACGAGCAGTACTTC
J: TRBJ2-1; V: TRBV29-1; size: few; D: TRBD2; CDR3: CSVDGLADSEQFF; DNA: TGCAGCGTTGATGGACTAGCCGATTCTGAGCAGTTCTTC
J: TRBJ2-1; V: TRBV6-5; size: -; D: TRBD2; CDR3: CASSPQTSGLEQFF; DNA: TGTGCCAGCAGTCCGCAGACTAGCGGCCTCGAGCAGTTCTTC